Listed here are 25 T cell receptor beta chains from one sample, sequenced in a study of CD8 T cells in Susac syndrome. The authors reverse transcribed roughly 0.45 to 1 ug RNA with random hexamers. TCRdb passed the immunoSEQ multiplex PCR reads through MiXCR, listing each CDR3 protein once. The sample shows more than 130,000 distinct CDR3 sequences, around 94% of them seen only once. The specimen was CD8+ T cells from PBMCs. Source of these receptors: a human donor in good health.

This clonotype occurred once. The J gene is TRBJ1-1, the V gene TRBV5-1, with 7 bases aligning to TRBD1. V lost 3 bases to trimming and J lost 1 base; unmatched junction nucleotides: 3. The CDR3 has 14 amino acids. CDR1 is SGHRS, CDR2 YFSETQ, per germline. CDR3 DNA: TGCGCCAGCAGCTGGGGGACAGAGAACACTGAAGCTTTCTTT. This codes for CASSWGTENTEAFF.

V usage is TRBV15 and J usage is TRBJ2-7; 14 bases fit TRBD2. The ends lost 7 bases at V and 3 bases at J; junction bases unmatched: 8. The CDR3 loop spans 16 amino acids. Germline CDR1 reads LNHNV; CDR2 reads YYDKDF (reference sequence). The CDR3 sequence is CATKPGLAGESYEQYF. As DNA, the CDR3 is TGTGCCACCAAACCGGGACTAGCGGGAGAGAGCTACGAGCAGTACTTC.

The rearrangement uses TRBV27 and TRBJ2-7; D is undetermined. The CDR3 is made up of 13 amino acids. Deletions cut 8 bases from V and 4 bases from J, with 15 bases between. CDR1 MNHEY and CDR2 SMNVEV come from the germline V gene (reference sequence). Here the CDR3 reads CASRVGLKYEQYF. The CDR3 DNA follows: TGTGCCAGCCGTGTGGGTCTGAAGTACGAGCAGTACTTC.

This chain links TRBV27 with TRBJ2-3; D not certain. The CDR3 is 14 residues long. Trimming took off 1 base at V and 2 bases at J, with 7 bases between the two ends. Per the germline V gene, CDR1 is MNHEY and CDR2 is SMNVEV (reference sequence). Here the CDR3 reads CASSLWTNTDTQYF. The CDR3 DNA is TGTGCCAGCAGTTTATGGACCAACACAGATACGCAGTATTTT.

This chain links TRBV27 with TRBJ1-1, with 7 bases that match TRBD1. The CDR3 runs to 15 residues. J lost 4 bases, V lost 2 bases, and 7 bases had no gene match. CDR1 is MNHEY and CDR2 is SMNVEV in the germline V gene (reference sequence). CDR3 residues: CASSLDAGGGTEAFF. In DNA form, the CDR3 reads TGTGCCAGCAGTTTAGATGCAGGGGGAGGCACTGAAGCTTTCTTT.

The chain links TRBV27 to TRBJ2-1; no reliable D call. This CDR3 has 14 residues. Trimming removed 1 base at V and 7 bases at J, with 11 bases between. Germline V gives CDR1 MNHEY, CDR2 SMNVEV (reference sequence). Written as DNA, the CDR3 is TGTGCCAGCAGTTTATATCCTAATGGGAATGAGCAGTTCTTC. Its translation is CASSLYPNGNEQFF.

The chain uses TRBV20-1 and TRBJ2-7, with TRBD2 identical over 8 bases. CDR1 is DFQATT, CDR2 SNEGSKA, per germline (reference sequence). CDR3 length equals 13 residues. Losses at the gene ends were 2 bases for V and 4 bases for J; bases not matched to a gene: 4. The CDR3 bases are TGCAGTGCTAGACAGCGGGAGAGGTACGAGCAGTACTTC. It translates to CSARQRERYEQYF.

The chain couples TRBV5-1 to TRBJ1-1; weak D call: TRBD1 (5 bases). The germline V gene encodes CDR1 SGHRS and CDR2 YFSETQ. CDR3 length: 11 residues. The V end was cut by 4 bases, the J end by 7 bases, with 8 bases between. This chain's CDR3 is CASSTGGEAFF. The CDR3 nucleotides read TGCGCCAGCAGCACTGGGGGTGAAGCTTTCTTT.

The genes are TRBV4-1 and TRBJ1-2, with D unclear. The CDR3 contains 16 residues. The germline gives CDR1 MGHRA, CDR2 YSYEKL. The V gene lost 1 base and the J gene lost 0 bases, with 12 bases spanning the gap. The CDR3 is CASSQVGLTPNYGYTF. In nucleotides, the CDR3 is TGCGCCAGCAGCCAAGTAGGGCTTACCCCTAACTATGGCTACACCTTC.

The chain uses TRBV5-6 and TRBJ2-7, with 8 bases aligning to TRBD1. Trimming at V came to 4 bases and at J to 4 bases, leaving 4 bases not matched to a gene. The CDR3 consists of 13 residues. Germline V gives CDR1 SGHDT, CDR2 YYEEEE. The CDR3 nucleotides are TGTGCCAGCAGCGCGGGACAGGTTTACGAGCAGTACTTC. Protein: CASSAGQVYEQYF.

The chain carries TRBV29-1 and TRBJ2-7; 10 bases align to TRBD2. The junction had 7 bases not matched to a gene; V was cut back by 0 bases and J by 2 bases. CDR1 and CDR2 (germline): SQVTM, ANQGSEA. The length of the CDR3 is 16 residues. In nucleotides, the CDR3 is TGCAGCGTTGAAGATAGGAGCGGGAGGGCCGCCTACGAGCAGTACTTC. Amino acids: CSVEDRSGRAAYEQYF.

This clonotype was recorded a few times. J is TRBJ2-1 and V is TRBV6-2 or TRBV6-3; no definite D call. Trimming shortened V by 3 bases and J by 7 bases, and 4 bases separated the two germline ends. The CDR3 covers 11 residues. Germline-derived CDR1 and CDR2 are MNHEY and SVGEGT. This CDR3 is CASSYLNEQFF. The CDR3 nucleotides are TGTGCCAGCAGTTATTTGAATGAGCAGTTCTTC.

This sequence joins TRBV12-3 or TRBV12-4 and TRBJ2-1; D uncertain. V lost 2 bases and J lost 6, with 11 bases in between. The CDR3 covers 14 residues. The CDR3 nucleotides are TGTGCCAGCAGTTTACGGCTCCCTGGCAATGAGCAGTTCTTC. Translation gives CASSLRLPGNEQFF.

The rearrangement links TRBV6-2 or TRBV6-3 to TRBJ2-1, with D maybe TRBD2 (5 bases). The CDR3 has 14 amino acids. V was trimmed by 7 bases and J by 6 bases, leaving 16 bases between them. Germline assignment: CDR1 MNHEY and CDR2 SVGEGT. DNA for the CDR3: TGTGCCAGCACAAGTCCCGGGATCGTCAATGAGCAGTTCTTC. It is translated as CASTSPGIVNEQFF.

The chain carries TRBV23-1 and TRBJ2-7, with TRBD2 matching over 9 bases. TRBV23-1 has ORF status, its function being uncertain. This CDR3 region has 14 residues. Trimming took 3 bases from V and 2 from J; bases not matched to a gene: 2. In DNA, the CDR3 is TGCGCCAGCAGTCACGAGCGGGAGGCCTACGAGCAGTACTTC. Its translation: CASSHEREAYEQYF.

This rearrangement joins TRBV4-3 to TRBJ2-7; D may match TRBD1 or TRBD2 (5 bases each). The V gene lost 0 bases and the J gene lost 2 bases, with 11 bases spanning the gap. Germline V gene lookup returns CDR1 LGHNA and CDR2 YSLEER. The CDR3 is 15 amino acids. CDR3 sequence reads: CASSQDWDETYEQYF. CDR3 DNA: TGCGCCAGCAGCCAAGACTGGGACGAAACCTACGAGCAGTACTTC.

The rearrangement uses TRBV14 and TRBJ2-1, with 9 bases fitting TRBD2. Trimming at V came to 6 bases and at J to 12 bases, leaving 9 bases not matched to a gene. Germline lookup yields CDR1 SGHDN and CDR2 FVKESK. CDR3 length: 13 amino acids. CDR3 DNA: TGTGCCAGCAGGGTAGCGGGAGAGTTTCGGCAGTTCTTC. As protein: CASRVAGEFRQFF.

J is TRBJ2-7 and V is TRBV20-1; D unresolved. V lost 2 bases and J 0 bases, leaving 8 bases between the germline ends. In germline, CDR1 is DFQATT, CDR2 SNEGSKA (reference sequence). This CDR3 contains 13 residues. The CDR3 DNA follows: TGCAGTGCTAGACCCAGGAGCTCCTACGAGCAGTACTTC. It translates to CSARPRSSYEQYF.

The chain carries TRBV29-1 and TRBJ2-1, with 10 bases identical to TRBD1. With 6 bases clipped from V and 8 bases from J, the junction kept 10 bases outside the gene matches. The CDR3 loop spans 14 amino acids. Germline V CDR1 and CDR2: SQVTM, ANQGSEA. CDR3: CSVKQTGGWDEQFF. The CDR3 nucleotides read TGCAGCGTAAAACAGACAGGGGGCTGGGATGAGCAGTTCTTC.

This chain uses TRBV14 with TRBJ2-1; D may correspond to TRBD1 or TRBD2 (5 bases each). Germline loops: CDR1 SGHDN, CDR2 FVKESK. This CDR3 is 18 amino acids long. V lost 0 bases, J lost 3 bases, and 18 bases lay in between. CDR3 sequence: CASSQDVGGLSLYNEQFF. The CDR3, as DNA: TGTGCCAGCAGCCAAGATGTTGGGGGATTATCCCTCTACAATGAGCAGTTCTTC.

This sequence joins TRBV20-1 and TRBJ2-5, with D tentatively TRBD1 (6 bases). The CDR3 sequence is 16 residues long. Germline V gives CDR1 DFQATT, CDR2 SNEGSKA (reference sequence). V was cut by 3 bases and J by 0 bases, with 17 bases left in between. The DNA of the CDR3 is TGCAGTGCTAGTTCATACAGGGAAATGTACCAAGAGACCCAGTACTTC. It encodes CSASSYREMYQETQYF.

V gene TRBV14 combines with J gene TRBJ2-5; possible D gene TRBD1, 6 bases. The germline V and J ends were trimmed by 3 bases and 4 bases, with 12 bases remaining between them. The CDR3 has 14 amino acids. CDR1 and CDR2 from the germline V gene are SGHDN and FVKESK. The CDR3 loop reads CASSQIGQRETQYF. CDR3 nucleotide sequence: TGTGCCAGCAGCCAGATCGGACAGAGAGAGACCCAGTACTTC. The full variable domain, rest sourced from reference TRBV14 and TRBJ2-5, is EAGVTQFPSHSVIEKGQTVTLRCDPISGHDNLYWYRRVMGKEIKFLLHFVKESKQDESGMPNNRFLAERTGGTYSTLKVQPAELEDSGVYFCASSQIGQRETQYFGPGTRLLVL.

This sequence joins TRBV28 and TRBJ2-4, with 8 bases fitting TRBD1. Germline V gives CDR1 MDHEN, CDR2 SYDVKM. The trim removed 3 bases at V and 4 bases at J, leaving 5 bases unmatched. The CDR3 is 15 residues long. The CDR3 is CASSLGRQGKNIQYF. CDR3 in DNA: TGTGCCAGCAGTTTGGGTCGACAGGGGAAAAACATTCAGTACTTC.

V is TRBV18 and J is TRBJ1-1; D uncertain. CDR1 and CDR2 (germline): KGHSH, LQKENI. V was shortened by 3 bases and J by 2 bases, with 16 bases between the two germline ends. This CDR3 is built from 16 residues. CDR3 nucleotides: TGTGCCAGCTCACCTCGGCCCTCGGCAGGTAACACTGAAGCTTTCTTT. Protein: CASSPRPSAGNTEAFF. Looking up the rest from reference TRBV18 and TRBJ1-1 gives the full variable domain: NAGVMQNPRHLVRRRGQEARLRCSPMKGHSHVYWYRQLPEEGLKFMVYLQKENIIDESGMPKERFSAEFPKEGPSILRIQQVVRGDSAAYFCASSPRPSAGNTEAFFGQGTRLTVV.

J is TRBJ2-7 and V is TRBV27; D remains ambiguous. V lost 8 bases to trimming and J lost 0 bases, with 11 bases between them. The CDR3 is made up of 13 amino acids. Germline values: CDR1 MNHEY, CDR2 SMNVEV (reference sequence). CDR3 loop: CASGRPSSYEQYF. CDR3 in DNA: TGTGCCAGCGGACGCCCGAGCTCCTACGAGCAGTACTTC.